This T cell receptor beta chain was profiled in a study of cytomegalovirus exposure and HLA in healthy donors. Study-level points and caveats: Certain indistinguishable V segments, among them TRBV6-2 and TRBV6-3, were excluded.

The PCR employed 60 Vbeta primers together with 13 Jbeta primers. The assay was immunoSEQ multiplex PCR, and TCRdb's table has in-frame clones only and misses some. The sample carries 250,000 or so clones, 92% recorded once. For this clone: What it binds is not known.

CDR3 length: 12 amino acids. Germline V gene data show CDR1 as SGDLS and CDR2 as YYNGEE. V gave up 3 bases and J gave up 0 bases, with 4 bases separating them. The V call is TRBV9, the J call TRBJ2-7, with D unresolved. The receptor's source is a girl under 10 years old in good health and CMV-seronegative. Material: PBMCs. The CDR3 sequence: CASSGSSYEQYF. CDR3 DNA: TGTGCCAGCAGCGGGAGCTCCTACGAGCAGTACTTC.